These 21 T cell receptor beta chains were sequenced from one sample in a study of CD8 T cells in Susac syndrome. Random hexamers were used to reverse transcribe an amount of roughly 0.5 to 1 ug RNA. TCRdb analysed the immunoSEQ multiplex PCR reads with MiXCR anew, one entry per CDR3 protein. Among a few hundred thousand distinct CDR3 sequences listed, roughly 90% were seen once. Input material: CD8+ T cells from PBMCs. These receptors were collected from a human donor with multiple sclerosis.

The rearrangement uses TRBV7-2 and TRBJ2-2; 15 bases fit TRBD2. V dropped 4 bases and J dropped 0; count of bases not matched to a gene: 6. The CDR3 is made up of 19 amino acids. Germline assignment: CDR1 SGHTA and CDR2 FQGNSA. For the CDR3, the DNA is TGTGCCAGCAGCTCGGGACTAGCGGGAGGAGGCTCGAACACCGGGGAGCTGTTTTTT. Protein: CASSSGLAGGGSNTGELFF.

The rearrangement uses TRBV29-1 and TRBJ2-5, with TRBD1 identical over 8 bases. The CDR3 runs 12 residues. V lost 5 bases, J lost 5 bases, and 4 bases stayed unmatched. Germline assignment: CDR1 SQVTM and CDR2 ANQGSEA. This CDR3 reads CSVQGAGETQYF. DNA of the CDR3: TGCAGCGTTCAGGGGGCTGGGGAGACCCAGTACTTC.

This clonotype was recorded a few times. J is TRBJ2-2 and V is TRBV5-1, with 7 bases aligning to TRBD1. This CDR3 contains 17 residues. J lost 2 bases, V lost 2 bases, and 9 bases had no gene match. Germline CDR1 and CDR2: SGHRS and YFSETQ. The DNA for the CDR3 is TGCGCCAGCAGCTTCCCAGCAGGGGGTTCAAACACCGGGGAGCTGTTTTTT. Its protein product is CASSFPAGGSNTGELFF.

This CDR3 reads CASSYSQGYEQYF. The CDR3 nucleotides are TGTGCCAGCAGTTACAGCCAGGGTTACGAGCAGTACTTC. V usage is TRBV6-5 and J usage is TRBJ2-7, with D possibly being TRBD1 (5 bases). V was cut by 2 bases and J by 4 bases, with 9 bases left in between. Germline lookup yields CDR1 MNHEY and CDR2 SVGAGI. The CDR3 is made up of 13 amino acids.

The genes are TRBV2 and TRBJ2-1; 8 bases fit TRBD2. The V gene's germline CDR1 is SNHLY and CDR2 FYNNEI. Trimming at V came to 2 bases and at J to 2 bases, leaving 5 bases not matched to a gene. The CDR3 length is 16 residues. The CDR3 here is CASSELSGGPYNEQFF. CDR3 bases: TGTGCCAGCAGTGAACTAAGCGGGGGCCCCTACAATGAGCAGTTCTTC.

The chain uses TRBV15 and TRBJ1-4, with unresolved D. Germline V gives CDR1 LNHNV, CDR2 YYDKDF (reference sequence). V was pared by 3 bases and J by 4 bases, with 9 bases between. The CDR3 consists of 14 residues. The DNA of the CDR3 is TGTGCCACCAGCAGCGGTCGGTTTAATGAAAAACTGTTTTTT. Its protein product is CATSSGRFNEKLFF. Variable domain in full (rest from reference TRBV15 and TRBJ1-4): DAMVIQNPRYQVTQFGKPVTLSCSQTLNHNVMYWYQQKSSQAPKLLFHYYDKDFNNEADTPDNFQSRRPNTSFCFLDIRSPGLGDTAMYLCATSSGRFNEKLFFGSGTQLSVL.

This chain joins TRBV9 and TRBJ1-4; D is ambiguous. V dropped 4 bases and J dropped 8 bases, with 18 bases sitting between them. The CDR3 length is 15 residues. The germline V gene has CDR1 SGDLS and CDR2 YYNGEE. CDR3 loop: CASSPEANGREKLFF. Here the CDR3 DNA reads TGTGCCAGCAGCCCCGAGGCCAACGGAAGGGAAAAACTGTTTTTT.

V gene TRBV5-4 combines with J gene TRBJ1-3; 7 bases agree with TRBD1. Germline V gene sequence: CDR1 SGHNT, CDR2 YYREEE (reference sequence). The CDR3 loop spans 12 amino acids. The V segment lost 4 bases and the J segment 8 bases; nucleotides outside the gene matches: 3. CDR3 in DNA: TGTGCCAGCAGCCCAGGGGGAGACACCATATATTTT. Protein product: CASSPGGDTIYF.

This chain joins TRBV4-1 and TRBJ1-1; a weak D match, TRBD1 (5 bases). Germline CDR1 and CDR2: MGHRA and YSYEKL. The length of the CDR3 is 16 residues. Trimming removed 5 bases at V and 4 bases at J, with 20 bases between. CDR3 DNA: TGCGCCAGCAGCTATACCGTAGCGGGACGGGGCACTGAAGCTTTCTTT. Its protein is CASSYTVAGRGTEAFF.

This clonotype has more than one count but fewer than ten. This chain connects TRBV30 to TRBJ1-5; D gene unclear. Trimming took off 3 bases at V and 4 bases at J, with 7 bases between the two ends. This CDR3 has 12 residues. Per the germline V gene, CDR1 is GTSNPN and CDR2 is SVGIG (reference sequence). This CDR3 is CAWSAENQPQHF. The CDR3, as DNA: TGTGCCTGGAGCGCGGAGAATCAGCCCCAGCATTTT. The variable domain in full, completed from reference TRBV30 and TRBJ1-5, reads SQTIHQWPATLVQPVGSPLSLECTVEGTSNPNLYWYRQAAGRGLQLLFYSVGIGQISSEVPQNLSASRPQDRQFILSSKKLLLSDSGFYLCAWSAENQPQHFGDGTRLSIL.

CDR3 sequence (DNA): TGTGCCAGCAGCGACGGGGTCTACGAGCAGTACTTC. It translates to CASSDGVYEQYF. V gene TRBV4-2 combines with J gene TRBJ2-7, with D possibly TRBD2 on 5 matching bases. The CDR3 extends over 12 amino acids. The V gene's germline CDR1 is LGHNA and CDR2 YNFKEQ. The V and J ends lost 5 bases and 3 bases respectively, with 8 bases between them.

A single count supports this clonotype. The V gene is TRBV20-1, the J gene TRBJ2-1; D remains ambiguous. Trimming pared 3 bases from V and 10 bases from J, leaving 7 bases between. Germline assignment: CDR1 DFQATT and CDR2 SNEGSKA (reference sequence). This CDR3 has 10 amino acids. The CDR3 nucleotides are TGCAGTGCTAGTGGGCGGGAGCAGTTCTTC. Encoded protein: CSASGREQFF.

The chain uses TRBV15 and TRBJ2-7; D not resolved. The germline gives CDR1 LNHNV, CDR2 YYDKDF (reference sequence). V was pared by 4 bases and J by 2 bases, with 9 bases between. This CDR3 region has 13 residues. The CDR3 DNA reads TGTGCCACCAGCATCTGGCGTACCTACGAGCAGTACTTC. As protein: CATSIWRTYEQYF.

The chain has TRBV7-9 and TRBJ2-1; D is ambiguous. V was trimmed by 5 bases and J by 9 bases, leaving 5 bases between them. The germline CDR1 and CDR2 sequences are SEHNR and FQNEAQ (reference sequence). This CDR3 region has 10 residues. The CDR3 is CASSHGEQFF. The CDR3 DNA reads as TGTGCCAGCAGCCACGGTGAGCAGTTCTTC.

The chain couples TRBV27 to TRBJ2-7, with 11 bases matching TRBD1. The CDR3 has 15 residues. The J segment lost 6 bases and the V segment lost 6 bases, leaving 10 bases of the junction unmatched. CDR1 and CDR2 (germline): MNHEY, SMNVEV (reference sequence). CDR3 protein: CASRLIGTGGTEQYF. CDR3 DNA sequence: TGTGCCAGCAGACTAATCGGGACAGGGGGGACCGAGCAGTACTTC.

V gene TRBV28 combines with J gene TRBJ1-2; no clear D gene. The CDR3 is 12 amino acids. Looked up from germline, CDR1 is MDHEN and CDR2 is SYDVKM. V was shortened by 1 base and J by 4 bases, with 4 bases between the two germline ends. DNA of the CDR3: TGTGCCAGCAGTTTATACCCCTATGGCTACACCTTC. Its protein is CASSLYPYGYTF.

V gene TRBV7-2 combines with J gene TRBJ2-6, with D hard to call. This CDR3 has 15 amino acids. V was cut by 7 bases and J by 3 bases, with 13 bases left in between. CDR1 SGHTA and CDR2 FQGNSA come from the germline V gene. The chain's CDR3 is CASTPGPFGANVLTF. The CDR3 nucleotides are TGTGCCAGCACCCCAGGACCCTTTGGGGCCAACGTCCTGACTTTC.

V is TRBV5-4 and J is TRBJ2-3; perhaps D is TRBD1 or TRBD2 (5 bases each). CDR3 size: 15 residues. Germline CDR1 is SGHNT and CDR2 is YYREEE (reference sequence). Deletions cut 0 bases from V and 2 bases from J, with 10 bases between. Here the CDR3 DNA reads TGTGCCAGCAGCTTGGGGGAAGGGACCACAGATACGCAGTATTTT. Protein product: CASSLGEGTTDTQYF.

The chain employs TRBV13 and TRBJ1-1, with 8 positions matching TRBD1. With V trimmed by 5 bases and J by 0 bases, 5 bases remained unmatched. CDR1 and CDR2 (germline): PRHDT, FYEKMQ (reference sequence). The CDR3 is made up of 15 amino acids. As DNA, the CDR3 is TGTGCCAGCAGCAGGACAGGGCCGATGAACACTGAAGCTTTCTTT. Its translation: CASSRTGPMNTEAFF.

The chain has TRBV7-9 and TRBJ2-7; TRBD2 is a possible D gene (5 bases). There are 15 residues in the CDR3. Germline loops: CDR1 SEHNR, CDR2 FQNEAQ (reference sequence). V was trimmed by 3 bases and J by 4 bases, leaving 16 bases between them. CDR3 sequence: CASSLVVGGLYEQYF. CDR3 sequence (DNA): TGTGCCAGCAGCTTGGTTGTGGGCGGGTTATACGAGCAGTACTTC. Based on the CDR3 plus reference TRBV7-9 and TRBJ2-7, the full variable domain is DTGVSQNPRHKITKRGQNVTFRCDPISEHNRLYWYRQTLGQGPEFLTYFQNEAQLEKSRLLSDRFSAERPKGSFSTLEIQRTEQGDSAMYLCASSLVVGGLYEQYFGPGTRLTVT.

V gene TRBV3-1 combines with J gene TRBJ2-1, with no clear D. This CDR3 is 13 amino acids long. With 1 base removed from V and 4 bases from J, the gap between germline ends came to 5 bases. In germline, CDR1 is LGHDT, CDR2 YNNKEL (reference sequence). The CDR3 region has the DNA TGTGCCAGCAGCCAAGTTGAGTACAATGAGCAGTTCTTC. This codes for CASSQVEYNEQFF.